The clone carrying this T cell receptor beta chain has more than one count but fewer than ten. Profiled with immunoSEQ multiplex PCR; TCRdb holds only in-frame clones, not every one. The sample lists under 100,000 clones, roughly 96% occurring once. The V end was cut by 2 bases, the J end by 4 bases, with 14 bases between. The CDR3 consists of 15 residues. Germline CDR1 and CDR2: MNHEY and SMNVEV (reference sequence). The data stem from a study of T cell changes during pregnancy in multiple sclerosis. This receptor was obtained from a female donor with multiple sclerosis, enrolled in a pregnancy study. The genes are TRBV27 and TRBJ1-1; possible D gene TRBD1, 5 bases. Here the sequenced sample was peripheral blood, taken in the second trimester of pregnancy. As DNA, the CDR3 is TGTGCCAGCAGTTTAGGGGGGAGGTTGGGCACTGAAGCTTTCTTT. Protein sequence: CASSLGGRLGTEAFF.